This is a list of T cell receptor beta chains from one sample in a study of CD8 T cells in Susac syndrome. Via MiXCR, TCRdb re-called the immunoSEQ multiplex PCR reads, giving one row per CDR3 protein. The table lists around 59,000 distinct CDR3 sequences, about 92% of them singletons. Sequencing was carried out using CD8+ T cells from PBMCs. All receptors derive from a human donor in good health. Each CDR3 is given with its conserved first and last residue. D genes are given only for firm matches. A row's size may be missing; if present it is once, few, many or a size class.

V	size	J	length	D	DNA	CDR3
TRBV7-6	.	TRBJ1-6	14	TRBD1	TGTGCCAGCAGCGCGACAGGGGCCAATTCACCCCTCCATTTT	CASSATGANSPLHF
TRBV23-1	.	TRBJ2-6	18	TRBD1	TGCGCCAGCATATCAGGGGGCGCCCGAGAAGGTGGGGCCAACGTCCTGACTTTC	CASISGGAREGGANVLTF
TRBV4-3	.	TRBJ2-1	18	.	TGCGCCAGCAGCCAAGTTAATACGATGGGCGCACACTACAATGAGCAGTTCTTC	CASSQVNTMGAHYNEQFF
TRBV24-1	.	TRBJ2-1	12	TRBD1	TGTGCCACCCGGGACAGCTACAATGAGCAGTTCTTC	CATRDSYNEQFF
TRBV24-1	.	TRBJ1-5	17	TRBD1	TGTGCCACCAGTGATACATCGGGACAGGGAGGCAATCAGCCCCAGCATTTT	CATSDTSGQGGNQPQHF
TRBV4-1	once	TRBJ2-3	18	.	TGCGCCAGCAGCCAAGAAGACGTCGACAGCGCTAGCACAGATACGCAGTATTTT	CASSQEDVDSASTDTQYF
TRBV19	.	TRBJ1-2	16	.	TGTGCCAGTAGTTTGAAGGGGTCAGTAACTACCTATGGCTACACCTTC	CASSLKGSVTTYGYTF
TRBV10-3	.	TRBJ2-7	16	TRBD2	TGTGCCATCAGTGAGTCGAGGGGAGGGGATTTCTACGAGCAGTACTTC	CAISESRGGDFYEQYF
TRBV5-4	.	TRBJ2-7	14	.	TGTGCCAGCAGCTTCCTTGGGAGTCCCTACGAGCAGTACTTC	CASSFLGSPYEQYF
TRBV27	.	TRBJ1-2	13	TRBD1	TGTGCCAGCAGACTTGGGACAGGCTATGGCTACACCTTC	CASRLGTGYGYTF
TRBV20-1	.	TRBJ1-2	13	.	TGCAGTGCTACCCCGGGGGAAGATTATGGCTACACCTTC	CSATPGEDYGYTF
TRBV20-1	.	TRBJ2-1	13	.	TGCAGTGCTAGGTCCCGGGACAACAATGAGCAGTTCTTC	CSARSRDNNEQFF
TRBV25-1	once	TRBJ2-7	16	TRBD1	TGTGCCAGCAGCGAGGGAAGGCCAGGGGGATCCTACGAGCAGTACTTC	CASSEGRPGGSYEQYF
TRBV5-1	once	TRBJ1-2	12	.	TGCGCCAGCAGCCCAAATAACTATGGCTACACCTTC	CASSPNNYGYTF
TRBV5-1	.	TRBJ1-1	15	TRBD1	TGCGCCAGCAGCTTGTCCCCTTCGACAGGGACTGAAGCTTTCTTT	CASSLSPSTGTEAFF
TRBV7-3	.	TRBJ2-7	12	.	TGTGCCAGCAGCTTTTGGGGGAACGAGCAGTACTTC	CASSFWGNEQYF
TRBV30	.	TRBJ1-1	12	.	TGTGCCTGGCATCGTACTTACACTGAAGCTTTCTTT	CAWHRTYTEAFF
TRBV19	.	TRBJ2-1	15	.	TGTGCCAGTAGCGAAGACCCGGGGTCCTACAATGAGCAGTTCTTC	CASSEDPGSYNEQFF
TRBV4-1	.	TRBJ1-3	17	TRBD1	TGCGCCAGCAGCGGAAATAGGGGGCGAGCTGCTGAAAACACCATATATTTT	CASSGNRGRAAENTIYF
TRBV7-8	.	TRBJ2-7	15	TRBD1	TGTGCCAGCAGCTTAGCTGACAGGGCTTGGGACGAGCAGTACTTC	CASSLADRAWDEQYF
TRBV7-7	.	TRBJ2-1	15	.	TGTGCCAGCAGCTTAAAGACGGTGGAGGGGGATGAGCAGTTCTTC	CASSLKTVEGDEQFF
TRBV20-1	.	TRBJ2-1	14	.	TGCAGTGCCGCCGGGTTTTCGGGGTACAATGAGCAGTTCTTC	CSAAGFSGYNEQFF
TRBV6-1	.	TRBJ2-7	15	TRBD2	TGTGCCAGCAGTCCAAGGACTAGCGTTATCTACGAGCAGTACTTC	CASSPRTSVIYEQYF
TRBV20-1	once	TRBJ2-7	11	.	TGCAGTGCTAGACGGGGTGGCGAGCAGTACTTC	CSARRGGEQYF
TRBV11-2	once	TRBJ2-1	16	TRBD1	TGTGCCAGCAGCTTAGTTCAGGGGGCTAAGGACAATGAGCAGTTCTTC	CASSLVQGAKDNEQFF
TRBV6-2/TRBV6-3	.	TRBJ2-1	15	TRBD2	TGTGCCAGCAGTTACGGGACTAGCGGGGGCTATGAGCAGTTCTTC	CASSYGTSGGYEQFF
TRBV6-1	.	TRBJ1-1	15	TRBD1	TGTGCCAGCACCGACCCGGACAGGGAGAACACTGAAGCTTTCTTT	CASTDPDRENTEAFF
TRBV5-4	.	TRBJ1-6	17	TRBD1	TGTGCCAGCAGCTTGGGGGTCTCAGGGGGCTTTAATTCACCCCTCCACTTT	CASSLGVSGGFNSPLHF
TRBV5-1	.	TRBJ1-2	19	TRBD1	TGCGCCAGCGGACCTCCGGTGAGGGGACAGATCGATCCCAACTATGGCTACACCTTC	CASGPPVRGQIDPNYGYTF
TRBV7-8	.	TRBJ1-2	15	TRBD1	TGTGCCAGCAGCTTGACAGGGAGCGGGAACTATGGCTACACCTTC	CASSLTGSGNYGYTF
TRBV6-1	once	TRBJ1-1	17	.	TGTGCCAGCACCTCCAATGGTGGGGAGGGCCAGAACACTGAAGCTTTCTTT	CASTSNGGEGQNTEAFF
TRBV5-5	.	TRBJ2-3	15	.	TGTGCCAGCAGGGAGTCAGCCTCTTGGACAGATACGCAGTATTTT	CASRESASWTDTQYF
TRBV7-9	.	TRBJ1-1	12	.	TGTGCCAGCAGCTTAGTGGTCACTGAAGCTTTCTTT	CASSLVVTEAFF
TRBV12-3/TRBV12-4	.	TRBJ1-2	15	TRBD1	TGTGCCAGCAGTTTAGCCCCGACAGGGGGCGGTGGCTACACCTTC	CASSLAPTGGGGYTF
TRBV9	.	TRBJ1-4	14	.	TGTGCCAGCAGCCGAGGACGGGACGGGGAAAAACTGTTTTTT	CASSRGRDGEKLFF
TRBV27	once	TRBJ2-2	13	.	TGTGCCAGCAGTTTGGGCCCCACCGGGGAGCTGTTTTTT	CASSLGPTGELFF
TRBV5-4	.	TRBJ2-1	12	.	TGTGCCAGCAACCTACTGGGCAATGAGCAGTTCTTC	CASNLLGNEQFF
TRBV20-1	.	TRBJ2-7	15	TRBD2	TGCAGTGCTAGAGAATTAGCGGGATCCTCCTACGAGCAGTACTTC	CSARELAGSSYEQYF
TRBV12-3/TRBV12-4	.	TRBJ2-7	12	.	TGTGCCAGCAGTTTTGGAGGGATCGAGCAGTACTTC	CASSFGGIEQYF
TRBV9	.	TRBJ1-3	15	.	TGTGCCAGCAGCGTAGGCCTCACGCTGAGAAACACCATATATTTT	CASSVGLTLRNTIYF
TRBV13	.	TRBJ2-7	15	.	TGTGCCAGCAGCTCCAGGGGTCTGAGGGTATACGAGCAGTACTTC	CASSSRGLRVYEQYF